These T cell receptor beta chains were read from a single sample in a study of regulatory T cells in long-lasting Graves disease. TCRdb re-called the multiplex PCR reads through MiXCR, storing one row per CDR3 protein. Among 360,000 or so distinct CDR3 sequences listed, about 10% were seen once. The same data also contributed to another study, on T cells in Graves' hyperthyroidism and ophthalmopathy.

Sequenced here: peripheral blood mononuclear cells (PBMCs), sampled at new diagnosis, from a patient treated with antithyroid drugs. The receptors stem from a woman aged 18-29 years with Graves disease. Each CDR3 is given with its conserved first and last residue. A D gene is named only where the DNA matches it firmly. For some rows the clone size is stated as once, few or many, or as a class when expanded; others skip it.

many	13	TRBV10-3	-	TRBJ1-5	CAISDEGYTPQHF	TGTGCCATCAGTGATGAGGGATACACGCCCCAGCATTTT
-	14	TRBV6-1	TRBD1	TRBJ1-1	CASRERGPSTEAFF	TGTGCCAGCAGAGAAAGGGGGCCGAGCACTGAAGCTTTCTTT
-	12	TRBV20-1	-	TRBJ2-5	CSATFSGETQYF	TGCAGTGCTACTTTCAGCGGGGAGACCCAGTACTTC
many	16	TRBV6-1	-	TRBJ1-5	CASSRPWTLSNQPQHF	TGTGCCAGCAGCCGACCATGGACACTTAGCAATCAGCCCCAGCATTTT
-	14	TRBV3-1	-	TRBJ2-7	CASSQAPGSYEQYF	TGTGCCAGCAGCCAAGCCCCCGGCTCCTACGAGCAGTACTTC
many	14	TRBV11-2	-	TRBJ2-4	CASSSFWVKNIQYF	TGTGCCAGCAGCTCCTTTTGGGTAAAAAACATTCAGTACTTC
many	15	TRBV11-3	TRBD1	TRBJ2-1	CASSRKDRGVDEQFF	TGTGCCAGCAGCCGAAAGGACAGGGGAGTAGATGAGCAGTTCTTC
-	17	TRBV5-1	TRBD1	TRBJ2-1	CASSPTPRDRRTYVQFF	TGCGCCAGCAGCCCCACACCTCGGGACAGACGTACCTATGTGCAGTTCTTC
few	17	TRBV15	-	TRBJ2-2	CATSRDLGLSNTGELFF	TGTGCCACCAGCAGAGATTTGGGTCTATCGAACACCGGGGAGCTGTTTTTT
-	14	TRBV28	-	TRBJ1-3	CASSLDVMDDTIYF	TGTGCCAGCAGTTTGGACGTGATGGACGACACCATATATTTT
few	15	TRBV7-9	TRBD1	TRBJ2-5	CASSPSRAGGETQYF	TGTGCCAGCAGCCCTAGCCGGGCAGGGGGAGAGACCCAGTACTTC
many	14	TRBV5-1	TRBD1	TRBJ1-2	CASSLTGTARGYTF	TGCGCCAGCAGCTTGACCGGGACAGCAAGGGGCTACACCTTC
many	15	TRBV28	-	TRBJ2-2	CASSSNWLNTGELFF	TGTGCCAGCAGTTCCAACTGGCTGAACACCGGGGAGCTGTTTTTT
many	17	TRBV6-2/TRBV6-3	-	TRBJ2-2	CASSYSGVGLPRGELFF	TGTGCCAGCAGTTACTCTGGGGTCGGGCTCCCCCGTGGGGAGCTGTTTTTT
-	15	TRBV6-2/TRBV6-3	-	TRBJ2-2	CASSYYRAGTGELFF	TGTGCCAGCAGTTACTACCGCGCCGGCACCGGGGAGCTGTTTTTT
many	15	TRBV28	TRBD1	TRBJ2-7	CASSKGAIGVYEQYF	TGTGCCAGCAGTAAGGGGGCGATAGGGGTTTACGAGCAGTACTTC
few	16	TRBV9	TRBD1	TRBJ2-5	CASSVAPTGGEETQYF	TGTGCCAGCAGCGTAGCTCCGACAGGGGGGGAAGAGACCCAGTACTTC
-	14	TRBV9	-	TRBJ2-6	CASSGDNRANVLTF	TGTGCCAGCAGCGGCGACAACAGGGCCAACGTCCTGACTTTC
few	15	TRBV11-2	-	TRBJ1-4	CASSLEPRVNEKLFF	TGTGCCAGCAGCCTAGAGCCCCGTGTTAATGAAAAACTGTTTTTT
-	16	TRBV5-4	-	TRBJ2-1	CASSPSKGYSYNEQFF	TGTGCCAGCAGCCCTTCTAAGGGGTACTCCTACAATGAGCAGTTCTTC
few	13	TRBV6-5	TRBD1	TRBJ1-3	CASSWDSGNTIYF	TGTGCCAGCAGTTGGGACAGTGGAAACACCATATATTTT
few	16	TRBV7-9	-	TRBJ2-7	CASSKKVASTLYEQYF	TGTGCCAGCAGCAAAAAGGTCGCATCAACACTTTACGAGCAGTACTTC
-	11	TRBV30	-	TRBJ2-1	CAWSALNEQFF	TGTGCCTGGAGTGCGCTGAATGAGCAATTCTTC
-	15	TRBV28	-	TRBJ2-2	CASLDTFTNTGELFF	TGTGCCAGCCTTGACACCTTCACGAACACCGGGGAGCTGTTTTTT
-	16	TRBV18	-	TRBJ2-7	CASSPTERARQDEQYF	TGTGCCAGCTCACCAACCGAGAGGGCCCGCCAAGACGAGCAGTACTTC
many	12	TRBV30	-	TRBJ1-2	CAWSGTDYGYTF	TGTGCCTGGAGTGGGACCGACTATGGCTACACCTTC
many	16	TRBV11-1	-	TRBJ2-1	CASSLAGRVSYNEQFF	TGTGCCAGCAGCTTAGCTGGCAGGGTCTCCTACAATGAGCAGTTCTTC
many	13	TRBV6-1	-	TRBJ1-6	CASRRDVNSPLHF	TGTGCCAGCAGACGGGACGTTAATTCACCCCTCCACTTT
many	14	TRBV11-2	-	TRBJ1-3	CASSLGGSVNTIYF	TGTGCCAGCAGCTTAGGGGGGTCGGTGAACACCATATATTTT
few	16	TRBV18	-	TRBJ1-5	CASSLDRRGRRQPQHF	TGTGCCAGCTCATTAGACAGACGAGGTCGTAGGCAGCCCCAGCATTTT
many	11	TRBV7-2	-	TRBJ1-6	CASSLDAPLHF	TGTGCCAGCAGCTTGGACGCGCCCCTCCACTTT
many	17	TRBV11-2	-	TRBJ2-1	CASSPRTLAGFFHEQFF	TGTGCCAGCAGCCCAAGGACCCTGGCAGGGTTTTTCCATGAGCAGTTCTTC
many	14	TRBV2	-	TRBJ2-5	CASRRHRGEETQYF	TGTGCCAGCAGGAGGCATAGGGGGGAGGAGACCCAGTACTTC
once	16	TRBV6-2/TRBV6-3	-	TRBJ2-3	CASRGIRERSTDTQYF	TGTGCCAGCAGGGGGATTAGGGAACGAAGCACAGATACGCAGTATTTT
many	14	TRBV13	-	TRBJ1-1	CASSLGYPNTEAFF	TGTGCCAGCAGCTTAGGCTATCCTAACACTGAAGCTTTCTTT
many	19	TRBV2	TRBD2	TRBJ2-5	CASSEAFYPAGAHKKTQYF	TGTGCCAGCAGTGAAGCCTTTTACCCAGCGGGGGCCCATAAGAAAACCCAGTACTTC
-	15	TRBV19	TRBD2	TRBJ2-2	CASRASGRRGGELFF	TGTGCCAGTAGGGCTAGCGGGAGAAGGGGCGGGGAGCTGTTTTTT
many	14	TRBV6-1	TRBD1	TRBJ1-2	CASRRDRLNYGYTF	TGTGCCAGCAGGAGGGACAGGCTAAACTATGGCTACACCTTC
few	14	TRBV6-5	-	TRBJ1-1	CASSYPSGGAEAFF	TGTGCCAGCAGTTACCCCAGTGGGGGCGCTGAAGCTTTCTTT